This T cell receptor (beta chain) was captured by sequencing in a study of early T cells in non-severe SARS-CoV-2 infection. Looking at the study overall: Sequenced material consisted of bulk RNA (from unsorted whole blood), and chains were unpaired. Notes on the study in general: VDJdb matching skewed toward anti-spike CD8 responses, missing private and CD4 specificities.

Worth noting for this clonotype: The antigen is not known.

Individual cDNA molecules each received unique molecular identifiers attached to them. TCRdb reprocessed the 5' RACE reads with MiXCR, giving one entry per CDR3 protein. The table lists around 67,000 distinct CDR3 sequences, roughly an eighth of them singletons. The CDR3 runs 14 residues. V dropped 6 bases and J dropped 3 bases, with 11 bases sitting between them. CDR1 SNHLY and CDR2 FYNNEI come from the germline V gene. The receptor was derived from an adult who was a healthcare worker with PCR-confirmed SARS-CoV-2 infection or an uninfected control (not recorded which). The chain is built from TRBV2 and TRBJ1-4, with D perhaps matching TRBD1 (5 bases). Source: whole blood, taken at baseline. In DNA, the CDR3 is TGTGCCAGCAGCCAGGGACTATCTAATGAAAAACTGTTTTTT. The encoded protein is CASSQGLSNEKLFF.